This entry concerns a single T cell receptor (beta chain). No antigen is known for it. Sequenced by immunoSEQ multiplex PCR; TCRdb stores in-frame clones only, minus some. The sample contains fewer than 15,000 clones, about 62% of which appear only once. The data were taken from a study of T cells in tumors after PD-1 blockade. About the research overall: Treatment was either pembrolizumab 200 mg every 3 weeks or cemiplimab 350 mg every 2 weeks. On average, tumor samples gave tens of thousands of TCR templates and 6,041 unique clonotypes.

The germline V gene has CDR1 MNHEY and CDR2 SVGEGT. Trimming shortened V by 0 bases and J by 13 bases, and 7 bases separated the two germline ends. CDR3 length: 12 residues. Study results and caveats: In squamous cell carcinoma, approximately 50% of expanded exhausted clones were novel versus approximately 29% of other expanded CD8+ clones. Most post-therapy expanded exhausted CD8+ clones were new, undetected before treatment.

The receptor was derived from a human donor with cutaneous squamous cell carcinoma. The V call is TRBV6-2 or TRBV6-3, the J call TRBJ1-6, with unresolved D. The source was tumor tissue, collected before anti-PD-1 treatment. This CDR3 reads CASSYSNAPLHF. The CDR3 bases are TGTGCCAGCAGTTACTCGAACGCTCCCCTCCACTTT.